The 16 T cell receptor beta chains presented below share a single source sample, sequenced in a study of cytomegalovirus exposure and HLA in healthy donors. Profiling relied on immunoSEQ multiplex PCR, and the TCRdb table lists in-frame clones only, not all of them. This sample has about 110,000 clones; approximately 85% occur once, and the top ten carry about 2.9%. The sample comprised PBMCs. The receptors come from a woman younger than 30 in good health and CMV-seronegative.

DNA for the CDR3: TGTGCCAGCAGTGAAAGAGGGGGAGATTACAATGAGCAGTTCTTC. Translation gives CASSERGGDYNEQFF. The chain recombines TRBV6-1 with TRBJ2-1; tentative D call: TRBD1 (6 bases). The CDR3 contains 15 residues. V was clipped by 2 bases and J by 4 bases, with 12 bases between them. Germline CDR1 is MNHNS and CDR2 is SASEGT.

The chain carries TRBV6-5 and TRBJ2-1; D gene unclear. CDR1 and CDR2 (germline): MNHEY, SVGAGI. The CDR3 extends over 13 amino acids. Between the trimmed V and J ends, which lost 0 bases and 8 bases, there was a span of 8 bases. The CDR3 region is CASSYSPPDEQFF. The DNA of the CDR3 is TGTGCCAGCAGTTACTCCCCCCCGGATGAGCAGTTCTTC.

This clone was counted a single time. The chain combines TRBV5-1 with TRBJ2-1; 9 bases align to TRBD1. The CDR3 is 14 amino acids. Trimming removed 4 bases from V and 4 bases from J; junction bases left unmatched: 3. CDR1 is SGHRS and CDR2 is YFSETQ in the germline V gene. CDR3 sequence: CASSPGTGYNEQFF. DNA of the CDR3: TGCGCCAGCAGCCCCGGGACAGGGTACAATGAGCAGTTCTTC.

This chain connects TRBV6-5 to TRBJ2-3; 11 nucleotides align to TRBD2. V lost 4 bases to trimming and J lost 5 bases; unmatched junction nucleotides: 8. Germline values: CDR1 MNHEY, CDR2 SVGAGI. The CDR3 is made up of 16 amino acids. The CDR3 protein is CASSSFLAGGRDTQYF. DNA of the CDR3: TGTGCCAGCAGTTCCTTTCTAGCGGGGGGTAGAGATACGCAGTATTTT.

The V call is TRBV5-6, the J call TRBJ1-1; 8 bases are a match to TRBD1. This CDR3 has 14 amino acids. Germline-derived CDR1 and CDR2 are SGHDT and YYEEEE. The ends lost 1 base at V and 7 bases at J; junction bases unmatched: 6. The CDR3 sequence is CASSLSPTGVEAFF. Written as DNA, the CDR3 is TGTGCCAGCAGCTTGTCACCGACAGGGGTTGAAGCTTTCTTT.

J is TRBJ1-1 and V is TRBV6-5; D is unclear. The V end was cut by 10 bases, the J end by 0 bases, with 9 bases between. Germline V gene data show CDR1 as MNHEY and CDR2 as SVGAGI. The CDR3 has 12 residues. CDR3 amino acids: CATKTMNTEAFF. CDR3 in DNA: TGTGCCACCAAAACAATGAACACTGAAGCTTTCTTT.

The chain employs TRBV18 and TRBJ2-5; D is uncertain. The V gene lost 1 base and the J gene lost 5 bases, with 11 bases spanning the gap. Germline assignment: CDR1 KGHSH and CDR2 LQKENI. The CDR3 is 14 residues long. CDR3: CASSPQFQLETQYF. The CDR3 nucleotides are TGTGCCAGCTCACCACAGTTCCAACTGGAGACCCAGTACTTC.

The chain is built from TRBV25-1 and TRBJ1-2; 7 bases are shared with TRBD1. Germline assignment: CDR1 MGHDK and CDR2 SYGVNS. The CDR3 consists of 14 residues. The V segment lost 3 bases and the J segment 8 bases; nucleotides outside the gene matches: 9. As DNA, the CDR3 is TGTGCCAGCAGTGATCCCCTGACAGGGAAGGGCTACACCTTC. Its translation is CASSDPLTGKGYTF.

This clone was observed a handful of times. The gene calls are TRBV27 and TRBJ2-7; D remains ambiguous. Trimming removed 5 bases from V and 5 bases from J, with 10 bases in between. This CDR3 contains 12 residues. Per the germline V gene, CDR1 is MNHEY and CDR2 is SMNVEV (reference sequence). Here the CDR3 DNA reads TGTGCCAGCAGTGCCCCTAGTCACGAGCAGTACTTC. Translating gives CASSAPSHEQYF.

The chain employs TRBV30 and TRBJ2-7; 7 nucleotides match TRBD1. The CDR3 covers 14 residues. Trimming took 4 bases from V and 2 from J; bases not matched to a gene: 8. The germline V gene has CDR1 GTSNPN and CDR2 SVGIG (reference sequence). For the CDR3, the DNA is TGTGCCTGGACCAAGGGACAGAACACCTACGAGCAGTACTTC. This sequence encodes CAWTKGQNTYEQYF.

This sequence joins TRBV28 and TRBJ1-2; 8 nucleotides line up with TRBD1. CDR1 and CDR2 (germline): MDHEN, SYDVKM. This CDR3 contains 14 residues. Trimming cost V 5 bases and J 8 bases; bases outside gene matches: 10. The CDR3 DNA follows: TGTGCCAGCAGTCCCAGGGGGCTGAGGCTCGGCTACACCTTC. Its protein is CASSPRGLRLGYTF.

The chain has TRBV9 and TRBJ2-7, with a weak D call TRBD2 (7 bases). The CDR3 is 17 amino acids. The germline V gene encodes CDR1 SGDLS and CDR2 YYNGEE. V was clipped by 4 bases and J by 0 bases, with 20 bases between them. The CDR3 spells CASSPLGGAASSYEQYF. Here the CDR3 DNA reads TGTGCCAGCAGCCCATTAGGGGGGGCGGCCAGCTCCTACGAGCAGTACTTC.

The chain combines TRBV2 with TRBJ2-3; D call uncertain. The CDR3 covers 11 residues. Germline V lookup: CDR1 SNHLY, CDR2 FYNNEI. V dropped 5 bases and J dropped 6 bases, with 6 bases sitting between them. As DNA, the CDR3 is TGTGCCAGCAGTAATCTCGATACGCAGTATTTT. It translates to CASSNLDTQYF. Variable domain in full (rest from reference TRBV2 and TRBJ2-3): EPEVTQTPSHQVTQMGQEVILRCVPISNHLYFYWYRQILGQKVEFLVSFYNNEISEKSEIFDDQFSVERPDGSNFTLKIRSTKLEDSAMYFCASSNLDTQYFGPGTRLTVL.

This clone is a singleton in its sample. J is TRBJ1-4 and V is TRBV7-9, with a weak D call TRBD1 (5 bases). The CDR3 runs 13 residues. The V gene's germline CDR1 is SEHNR and CDR2 FQNEAQ (reference sequence). Trimming cost V 4 bases and J 8 bases, with 11 bases left between them. The CDR3 loop reads CASSSDIREKLFF. CDR3 coding DNA: TGTGCCAGCAGCTCGGACATAAGAGAAAAACTGTTTTTT.

The rearrangement uses TRBV4-1 and TRBJ1-1; 7 bases agree with TRBD1. In germline, CDR1 is MGHRA, CDR2 YSYEKL. The CDR3 has 16 amino acids. V shed 2 bases, J shed 1 base, and the junction held 7 bases outside the gene matches. For the CDR3, the DNA is TGCGCCAGCAGCCAACCAAACAGGGGACGGAACACTGAAGCTTTCTTT. Protein product: CASSQPNRGRNTEAFF.

The sample holds one count of this clone. This rearrangement joins TRBV19 to TRBJ2-7, with 9 bases aligning to TRBD1. CDR1 and CDR2 (germline): LNHDA, SQIVND (reference sequence). The CDR3 covers 15 residues. The trim removed 5 bases at V and 0 bases at J, leaving 5 bases unmatched. The DNA of the CDR3 is TGTGCCAGTAGTGTCGGGACAGGGAACTCCTACGAGCAGTACTTC. This gives the protein CASSVGTGNSYEQYF.